What follows are 4 T cell receptor beta chains derived from one specimen sequenced in a study of blood T cell repertoires in COVID-19 (dated by TCRdb to 2018 to 2020). Library preparation used the immunoSEQ multiplex PCR assay. The table was pulled from immuneACCESS by TCRdb, which kept in-frame rearrangements only. Such tables lose some clones; where checked, under half of the loss comes from unresolved V genes, and the rest has no known cause. The sample table records approximately 190,000 clones; about four fifths of these occur just once. The ten largest account for approximately 6.9% of the sample. The source material was peripheral blood. The receptors shown here come from a man between 60 and 75 years old with acute or convalescent COVID-19.

This clone was observed a few times. J is TRBJ1-2 and V is TRBV27; D unresolved. The length of the CDR3 is 13 residues. The germline gives CDR1 MNHEY, CDR2 SMNVEV (reference sequence). Trimming removed 3 bases at V and 2 bases at J, with 7 bases between. CDR3 residues: CASSFTVNYGYTF. The CDR3 nucleotides read TGTGCCAGCAGTTTCACAGTCAACTATGGCTACACCTTC.

The chain uses TRBV7-9 and TRBJ1-2; TRBD1 is a possible D gene (5 bases). With 4 bases removed from V and 2 bases from J, the gap between germline ends came to 17 bases. Germline CDR1 and CDR2: SEHNR and FQNEAQ (reference sequence). The CDR3 contains 16 residues. The DNA of the CDR3 is TGTGCCAGCAGCTCCGGACACGGACCTACAAACTATGGCTACACCTTC. The encoded protein is CASSSGHGPTNYGYTF. The full variable domain, with the rest looked up from reference TRBV7-9 and TRBJ1-2, is DTGVSQNPRHKITKRGQNVTFRCDPISEHNRLYWYRQTLGQGPEFLTYFQNEAQLEKSRLLSDRFSAERPKGSFSTLEIQRTEQGDSAMYLCASSSGHGPTNYGYTFGSGTRLTVV.

This chain links TRBV19 with TRBJ1-2; 8 nucleotides line up with TRBD1. V lost 5 bases to trimming and J lost 4 bases; unmatched junction nucleotides: 9. Germline assignment: CDR1 LNHDA and CDR2 SQIVND (reference sequence). The CDR3 loop spans 15 amino acids. The CDR3 DNA reads TGTGCCAGTAGTCCCCGGACAGGGAGCCTCTATGGCTACACCTTC. It yields the protein CASSPRTGSLYGYTF.

This rearrangement joins TRBV5-4 to TRBJ1-5, with 9 positions matching TRBD1. Germline V lookup: CDR1 SGHNT, CDR2 YYREEE (reference sequence). Trimming at V came to 2 bases and at J to 9 bases, leaving 15 bases not matched to a gene. The CDR3 is 17 residues long. CDR3 amino acids: CASSLVQGAGLSGPQHF. CDR3 DNA: TGTGCCAGCAGCTTAGTACAGGGGGCCGGGCTATCGGGGCCCCAGCATTTT.